The 22 T cell receptor beta chains in this list originate from one sample, sequenced in a study of graft-versus-host responses after intestinal transplantation. Antigens for these TCRs are unknown. Data came from immunoSEQ multiplex PCR; TCRdb stores just in-frame clones and leaves some out. The data hold tens of thousands of clones, with 75% to 95% observed a single time. Sequenced material: unstimulated CD8+ T cells sorted from spleen or lymph node cells, taken before intestinal transplant. The receptors stem from a human donor who received an intestinal transplant.

V usage is TRBV28 and J usage is TRBJ2-3; 7 nucleotides line up with TRBD2. Germline V gives CDR1 MDHEN, CDR2 SYDVKM. This CDR3 comprises 15 residues. After removal of 1 base from V and 1 base from J, the junction contained 2 bases not matched to a gene. CDR3: CASSLLRERTDTQYF. The CDR3 region has the DNA TGTGCCAGCAGTTTATTGCGGGAGCGCACAGATACGCAGTATTTT.

This sequence joins TRBV25-1 and TRBJ1-1; 8 bases match TRBD1. J gave up 1 base and V 10 bases, and 5 bases lay outside the gene matches. Looked up from germline, CDR1 is MGHDK and CDR2 is SYGVNS. The length of the CDR3 is 13 residues. The CDR3 DNA follows: TGTGCCACTGACAGGGGAGAGAACACTGAAGCTTTCTTT. Translated, it gives CATDRGENTEAFF.

The CDR3 nucleotides read TGTGCCAGCAGTTTACTAGCGAACACCGGGGAGCTGTTTTTT. Protein product: CASSLLANTGELFF. The chain is built from TRBV7-8 and TRBJ2-2; D is possibly TRBD2 (5 bases). Germline CDR1 is SGHVS and CDR2 is FQNEAQ. This CDR3 region has 14 residues. The ends were cut back, 6 bases at V and 0 bases at J, with 8 bases in the middle. Together with reference TRBV7-8 and TRBJ2-2, the CDR3 gives the full variable domain: GAGVSQSPRYKVAKRGQDVALRCDPISGHVSLFWYQQALGQGPEFLTYFQNEAQLDKSGLPSDRFFAERPEGSVSTLKIQRTQQEDSAVYLCASSLLANTGELFFGEGSRLTVL.

The chain recombines TRBV15 with TRBJ2-5; D call uncertain. V was cut by 5 bases and J by 2 bases, with 9 bases left in between. There are 13 residues in the CDR3. CDR1 and CDR2 from the germline V gene are LNHNV and YYDKDF (reference sequence). The CDR3, as DNA: TGTGCCACCAGCGACATGGTACAAGAGACCCAGTACTTC. Translating it yields CATSDMVQETQYF.

This chain connects TRBV6-5 to TRBJ1-5, with D perhaps TRBD1 (6 bases). Germline CDR1 MNHEY, CDR2 SVGAGI. The ends were cut back, 1 base at V and 7 bases at J, with 11 bases in the middle. This CDR3 has 14 residues. In DNA form, the CDR3 reads TGTGCCAGCAGTTACTTAAAGGGGGTCCAGCCCCAGCATTTT. Translating gives CASSYLKGVQPQHF.

V usage is TRBV19 and J usage is TRBJ1-1, with 8 positions matching TRBD1. CDR1 is LNHDA and CDR2 is SQIVND in the germline V gene (reference sequence). This CDR3 spans 16 amino acids. V lost 4 bases, J lost 1 base, and 8 bases stayed unmatched. CDR3 amino acids: CASSTYRQGTNTEAFF. As DNA, the CDR3 is TGTGCCAGTAGTACCTACAGACAGGGGACGAACACTGAAGCTTTCTTT.

This chain joins TRBV7-6 and TRBJ2-1; TRBD1 agrees at 12 bases. This CDR3 contains 16 residues. V lost 3 bases, J lost 6 bases, and 6 bases stayed unmatched. Germline-derived CDR1 and CDR2 are SGHVS and FNYEAQ. CDR3 sequence reads: CASSLGPGQGANEQFF. The DNA of the CDR3 is TGTGCCAGCAGCTTGGGTCCGGGACAGGGGGCCAATGAGCAGTTCTTC.

This chain connects TRBV11-2 to TRBJ1-4; D unclear. The V and J ends lost 5 bases and 6 bases respectively, with 16 bases between them. Germline CDR1 is SGHAT and CDR2 is FQNNGV. The CDR3 extends over 15 amino acids. The CDR3 loop is CASSAHPLADEKLFF. For the CDR3, the DNA is TGTGCCAGCAGCGCACACCCGCTTGCAGATGAAAAACTGTTTTTT.

This clone was counted once. The V and J genes are TRBV6-1 and TRBJ1-2; D is possibly TRBD1 (5 bases). Between the trimmed V and J ends, which lost 3 bases and 8 bases, there was a span of 22 bases. The CDR3 covers 16 residues. The V gene's germline CDR1 is MNHNS and CDR2 SASEGT. CDR3 protein: CASSEGSVTGREGYTF. DNA of the CDR3: TGTGCCAGCAGTGAGGGATCTGTCACAGGTCGGGAGGGCTACACCTTC.

This clone was seen once. The genes are TRBV4-3 and TRBJ2-1; D remains unclear. CDR1 and CDR2 from the germline V gene are LGHNA and YSLEER. Trimming left V 3 bases short and J 0 bases short, with 3 bases between. The CDR3 has 13 amino acids. The CDR3 here is CASSHSSYNEQFF. The CDR3 DNA reads TGCGCCAGCAGCCACAGCTCCTACAATGAGCAGTTCTTC.

The chain has TRBV4-3 and TRBJ2-7; 9 bases are a match to TRBD2. J was trimmed by 2 bases and V by 0 bases; bases with no gene match: 8. The CDR3 runs to 17 residues. Germline-derived CDR1 and CDR2 are LGHNA and YSLEER. The CDR3 DNA follows: TGCGCCAGCAGCCAAGACCTCTTAGCGGGGGCTACCTACGAGCAGTACTTC. This encodes CASSQDLLAGATYEQYF.

This clone was recorded once. V and J are TRBV6-1 and TRBJ1-5; no clear D. Germline V gene sequence: CDR1 MNHNS, CDR2 SASEGT. The V gene lost 0 bases and the J gene lost 2 bases, with 5 bases spanning the gap. This CDR3 region has 14 residues. The CDR3 DNA reads TGTGCCAGCAGTGAAGCAGGAGGCAATCAGCCCCAGCATTTT. Amino acid sequence: CASSEAGGNQPQHF.

The chain has TRBV30 and TRBJ2-7; TRBD1 matches 8 bases. Germline-derived CDR1 and CDR2 are GTSNPN and SVGIG (reference sequence). The CDR3 consists of 13 residues. V lost 2 bases to trimming and J lost 2 bases; unmatched junction nucleotides: 2. CDR3 sequence reads: CAWSPGQAYEQYF. The CDR3 nucleotides read TGTGCCTGGAGTCCGGGACAGGCCTACGAGCAGTACTTC.

V gene TRBV18 combines with J gene TRBJ2-5; D is perhaps TRBD1 (6 bases). This CDR3 contains 22 residues. Trimming shortened V by 0 bases and J by 5 bases, and 34 bases separated the two germline ends. Per germline, CDR1 KGHSH and CDR2 LQKENI. CDR3 sequence reads: CASSPPEDPTGKYTFQRETQYF. For the CDR3, the DNA is TGTGCCAGCTCACCACCGGAGGATCCAACAGGGAAGTACACGTTTCAAAGGGAGACCCAGTACTTC.

V and J are TRBV19 and TRBJ2-1; D unclear. Germline assignment: CDR1 LNHDA and CDR2 SQIVND (reference sequence). The CDR3 loop spans 13 amino acids. V was trimmed by 2 bases and J by 4 bases, leaving 6 bases between them. Written as DNA, the CDR3 is TGTGCCAGTAGTATAAACAGTTACAATGAGCAGTTCTTC. Amino acid sequence: CASSINSYNEQFF. The whole variable domain, filled in from reference TRBV19 and TRBJ2-1, reads DGGITQSPKYLFRKEGQNVTLSCEQNLNHDAMYWYRQDPGQGLRLIYYSQIVNDFQKGDIAEGYSVSREKKESFPLTVTSAQKNPTAFYLCASSINSYNEQFFGPGTRLTVL.

The chain is built from TRBV6-1 and TRBJ2-7, with 8 bases aligning to TRBD1. The CDR3 totals 14 residues. From germline, CDR1 is MNHNS and CDR2 SASEGT. V was clipped by 6 bases and J by 0 bases; unmatched bases: 4. CDR3 sequence: CASSRDRSSYEQYF. The CDR3 nucleotides read TGTGCCAGCAGCAGGGACAGGAGCTCCTACGAGCAGTACTTC.

The chain employs TRBV27 and TRBJ2-7; unclear D gene. V was cut by 0 bases and J by 1 base, with 10 bases left in between. This CDR3 contains 15 residues. Germline CDR1 is MNHEY and CDR2 is SMNVEV (reference sequence). The CDR3 nucleotides read TGTGCCAGCAGTTTATCCCCCTTCTCTTCCTACGAGCAGTACTTC. This translates into CASSLSPFSSYEQYF.

This clone was counted only a few times. V is TRBV5-1 and J is TRBJ2-3, with D possibly matching TRBD1 (6 bases). The CDR3 sequence is 15 residues long. Trimming took 2 bases from V and 2 from J, leaving 12 bases between them. Germline values: CDR1 SGHRS, CDR2 YFSETQ. CDR3 loop: CASSFRDRSTDTQYF. DNA for the CDR3: TGCGCCAGCAGCTTTCGTGACAGGTCCACAGATACGCAGTATTTT. Supplemented by reference TRBV5-1 and TRBJ2-3, the full variable domain reads KAGVTQTPRYLIKTRGQQVTLSCSPISGHRSVSWYQQTPGQGLQFLFEYFSETQRNKGNFPGRFSGRQFSNSRSEMNVSTLELGDSALYLCASSFRDRSTDTQYFGPGTRLTVL.

The chain links TRBV28 to TRBJ2-7; 7 positions agree with TRBD1. Germline CDR1 is MDHEN and CDR2 is SYDVKM. V gave up 6 bases and J gave up 6 bases; unmatched junction bases: 2. This CDR3 region has 11 residues. The CDR3: CASSNRGEQYF. The CDR3 DNA sequence: TGTGCCAGCAGCAACAGGGGCGAGCAGTACTTC. Using reference TRBV28 and TRBJ2-7 for the parts outside the CDR3, the full variable domain is DVKVTQSSRYLVKRTGEKVFLECVQDMDHENMFWYRQDPGLGLRLIYFSYDVKMKEKGDIPEGYSVSREKKERFSLILESASTNQTSMYLCASSNRGEQYFGPGTRLTVT.

CDR3 in DNA: TGTGCCAGTAGTATTGGGGCTAGCGCCACAGATACGCAGTATTTT. This translates into CASSIGASATDTQYF. The gene calls are TRBV19 and TRBJ2-3; the D gene is possibly TRBD2 (6 bases). The CDR3 length is 15 residues. The ends were cut back, 3 bases at V and 2 bases at J, with 12 bases in the middle. CDR1 LNHDA and CDR2 SQIVND come from the germline V gene (reference sequence).

This clone was recorded once. J is TRBJ1-2 and V is TRBV4-3; D not certain. Germline-derived CDR1 and CDR2 are LGHNA and YSLEER. Trimming removed 6 bases at V and 7 bases at J, with 18 bases between. The CDR3 covers 14 residues. The CDR3 protein is CASSQRLDLGGYTF. Written as DNA, the CDR3 is TGCGCCAGCAGTCAGCGATTGGATCTGGGTGGCTACACCTTC.

The chain is built from TRBV27 and TRBJ2-7; weak D call: TRBD1 (6 bases). Trimming took 1 base from V and 5 from J, leaving 15 bases between them. The CDR3 sequence is 15 residues long. Germline loops: CDR1 MNHEY, CDR2 SMNVEV (reference sequence). DNA of the CDR3: TGTGCCAGCAGTTTATTTGGGACAAAAGCTGACGAGCAGTACTTC. Translating it yields CASSLFGTKADEQYF.